This T cell receptor (beta chain) was identified in a study of cytomegalovirus exposure and HLA in healthy donors. Unmatched junction bases numbered 3, after V lost 0 bases and J lost 2 bases. The length of the CDR3 is 15 residues. The V gene's germline CDR1 is SGDLS and CDR2 YYNGEE. As to this clone: What it binds is unknown.

The PCR employed 60 Vbeta primers together with 13 Jbeta primers. Here immunoSEQ multiplex PCR was the method, and the copy in TCRdb shows in-frame clones only, minus some. This sample has 150,000 to 200,000 clones, with 75% to 90% found just once. General study findings and limits: In a later analysis, the majority of CMV-associated beta chains seemingly showed HLA restriction.

Samples came from healthy bone marrow donors. V usage is TRBV9 and J usage is TRBJ2-7; 9 bases are a match to TRBD2. The sequence came from a male donor in good health and CMV-seropositive. The specimen was PBMCs. Written as DNA, the CDR3 is TGTGCCAGCAGCGTAGGAGTAGCGGGAGCCTACGAGCAGTACTTC. It is translated as CASSVGVAGAYEQYF.